Below, 18 T cell receptor beta chains from the same sample are listed, as sequenced in a study of T cells in Graves' hyperthyroidism and ophthalmopathy. Using RNA transcripts as the source, TCR beta CDR3 regions were amplified. TCR CDR3 regions were first amplified by RT-PCR with HTBI primers. TCRdb redid the calling of the multiplex PCR reads with MiXCR, one entry per CDR3 protein. The repertoire has 160,000 or so distinct CDR3 sequences, about 9.4% of them found once; the top ten carry around 21%. Sequencing was carried out using blood. The receptor set was obtained from a young woman with Graves' hyperthyroidism that later progressed to Graves' ophthalmopathy.

This clonotype showed up just a few times. The J gene is TRBJ1-5, the V gene TRBV19; 8 nucleotides match TRBD1. Trimming at V came to 4 bases and at J to 5 bases, leaving 4 bases not matched to a gene. CDR1 LNHDA and CDR2 SQIVND come from the germline V gene (reference sequence). The length of the CDR3 is 14 residues. For the CDR3, the DNA is TGTGCCAGTAGTACAGGACAGGGACATCAGCCCCAGCATTTT. It encodes CASSTGQGHQPQHF.

The sample holds many counts of this clonotype. The chain uses TRBV27 and TRBJ2-3; D is unresolved. V was trimmed by 1 base and J by 4 bases, leaving 6 bases between them. Germline CDR1 is MNHEY and CDR2 is SMNVEV (reference sequence). This CDR3 has 13 residues. This chain's CDR3 is CASSLLVADTQYF. CDR3 in DNA: TGTGCCAGCAGTTTATTGGTCGCAGATACGCAGTATTTT.

This clonotype was recorded at least ten times. The chain uses TRBV30 and TRBJ2-1; 8 positions agree with TRBD2. CDR1 GTSNPN and CDR2 SVGIG come from the germline V gene (reference sequence). This CDR3 is 15 amino acids long. The trim removed 7 bases at V and 3 bases at J, leaving 11 bases unmatched. The CDR3 reads CASTPLAGGYNEQFF. The CDR3 DNA follows: TGTGCCTCGACCCCACTGGCGGGAGGCTACAATGAGCAGTTCTTC.

This clonotype showed up just a few times. V and J are TRBV30 and TRBJ2-1, with 7 bases fitting TRBD2. V was clipped by 3 bases and J by 7 bases; unmatched bases: 15. The CDR3 has 16 residues. The germline CDR1 and CDR2 sequences are GTSNPN and SVGIG (reference sequence). The CDR3 sequence: CAWRTPSRDYRNEQFF. DNA of the CDR3: TGTGCCTGGAGGACTCCCTCTCGGGACTATAGAAATGAGCAGTTCTTC.

This clonotype has ten or more counts. The CDR3 nucleotides are TGTGCCAGCAGTTCCCCCTCTGGAAACACCATATATTTT. This translates into CASSSPSGNTIYF. The chain joins TRBV6-1 to TRBJ1-3; D ambiguous. Trimming took off 5 bases at V and 0 bases at J, with 5 bases between the two ends. This CDR3 region has 13 residues. Germline CDR1 reads MNHNS; CDR2 reads SASEGT.

This clonotype was counted at least ten times. This chain uses TRBV28 with TRBJ1-1, with D maybe TRBD1 (5 bases). The CDR3 runs 13 residues. Trimming shortened V by 4 bases and J by 4 bases, and 10 bases separated the two germline ends. Germline CDR1 reads MDHEN; CDR2 reads SYDVKM. The CDR3 reads CASSSWGPTEAFF. CDR3 bases: TGTGCCAGCAGTTCGTGGGGACCCACTGAAGCTTTCTTT.

This clonotype showed up just a few times. The CDR3 DNA sequence: TGTGCCAGCAGCCTTGCAACGGACAGTAGCAATCAGCCCCAGCATTTT. It translates to CASSLATDSSNQPQHF. This sequence joins TRBV4-2 and TRBJ1-5; D is possibly TRBD1 (6 bases). The CDR3 sequence is 16 residues long. Germline V gene data show CDR1 as LGHNA and CDR2 as YNFKEQ. The V end was cut by 4 bases, the J end by 0 bases, with 13 bases between.

This clonotype has a count of ten or more. V gene TRBV7-8 combines with J gene TRBJ2-7, with a weak D call TRBD2 (5 bases). This CDR3 spans 15 amino acids. V was pared by 2 bases and J by 0 bases, with 11 bases between. Per the germline V gene, CDR1 is SGHVS and CDR2 is FQNEAQ. The CDR3 protein is CASSLRDLSSYEQYF. DNA for the CDR3: TGTGCCAGCAGCTTACGGGATTTAAGCTCCTACGAGCAGTACTTC.

The gene calls are TRBV3-1 and TRBJ2-6; D is unresolved. This CDR3 contains 16 residues. The V end lost 2 bases, the J end lost 1 base, and 9 bases lay between the germline ends. Germline lookup yields CDR1 LGHDT and CDR2 YNNKEL (reference sequence). CDR3 DNA sequence: TGTGCCAGCAGCCAAAACGGCTTGTCTGGGGCCAACGTCCTGACTTTC. As protein: CASSQNGLSGANVLTF.

This clonotype was recorded many times. The chain joins TRBV24-1 to TRBJ1-1, with D possibly TRBD1 on 6 matching bases. Per the germline V gene, CDR1 is KGHDR and CDR2 is SFDVKD. The CDR3 extends over 11 amino acids. V was trimmed by 9 bases and J by 4 bases, leaving 8 bases between them. The CDR3 DNA sequence: TGTGCCACCCCAGGGGCCACTGAAGCTTTCTTT. This sequence encodes CATPGATEAFF.

This clonotype was counted ten times or more. The V call is TRBV29-1, the J call TRBJ1-1, with TRBD1 identical over 7 bases. Trimming removed 6 bases from V and 9 bases from J; junction bases left unmatched: 7. Germline V gene sequence: CDR1 SQVTM, CDR2 ANQGSEA. This CDR3 is built from 11 residues. This CDR3 reads CSVDGGGKAFF. CDR3 in DNA: TGCAGCGTAGACGGAGGGGGCAAAGCTTTCTTT. Supplemented by reference TRBV29-1 and TRBJ1-1, the full variable domain reads SAVISQKPSRDICQRGTSLTIQCQVDSQVTMMFWYRQQPGQSLTLIATANQGSEATYESGFVIDKFPISRPNLTFSTLTVSNMSPEDSSIYLCSVDGGGKAFFGQGTRLTVV.

This clonotype was recorded at least ten times. The chain has TRBV3-1 and TRBJ2-1; TRBD2 matches 7 bases. The CDR3 sequence is 14 residues long. Germline-derived CDR1 and CDR2 are LGHDT and YNNKEL (reference sequence). V was pared by 4 bases and J by 0 bases, with 0 bases of the junction left unmatched. CDR3 region: CASSRGSSYNEQFF. The CDR3, as DNA: TGTGCCAGCAGCCGCGGGAGCTCCTACAATGAGCAGTTCTTC.

The chain has TRBV5-6 and TRBJ1-2; a weak D match, TRBD1 (6 bases). Trimming removed 5 bases from V and 8 bases from J, with 19 bases in between. CDR1 SGHDT and CDR2 YYEEEE come from the germline V gene. This CDR3 has 14 residues. The CDR3 DNA sequence: TGTGCCAGCAGTTTGACAGGTCGAACTGGGGGCTACACCTTC. Residues: CASSLTGRTGGYTF.

The V call is TRBV9, the J call TRBJ1-2; the match to TRBD1 covers 9 bases. Germline assignment: CDR1 SGDLS and CDR2 YYNGEE. This CDR3 is built from 18 residues. The J segment lost 7 bases and the V segment lost 1 base, leaving 17 bases of the junction unmatched. The DNA for the CDR3 is TGTGCCAGCAGCGTACCCGAGACCGGGACAGGGTATACTGCTGGCTACACCTTC. The encoded protein is CASSVPETGTGYTAGYTF.

At least ten counts were recorded for this clonotype. The chain combines TRBV10-3 with TRBJ2-1; 16 bases align to TRBD2. Germline V gene sequence: CDR1 ENHRY, CDR2 SYGVKD. J lost 7 bases, V lost 3 bases, and 9 bases had no gene match. The CDR3 runs to 18 residues. The CDR3 nucleotides are TGTGCCATCAGTGACCCGGGACTAGCGGGAGGGCCCCCGAATGAGCAGTTCTTC. Its translation: CAISDPGLAGGPPNEQFF.

The CDR3 DNA reads as TGTGCCAGCACAATAGGAGACAGGGCCTATAGCAATCAGCCCCAGCATTTT. Translating it yields CASTIGDRAYSNQPQHF. The gene calls are TRBV5-8 and TRBJ1-5; TRBD1 matches at 7 bases. The CDR3 runs 17 residues. V shed 6 bases and J 0 bases; nucleotides not matched to a gene: 12. Germline loops: CDR1 SGHTS, CDR2 YDEGEE.

The rearrangement joins TRBV2 to TRBJ2-5; D gene uncertain. This CDR3 has 13 residues. Looked up from germline, CDR1 is SNHLY and CDR2 is FYNNEI. V lost 6 bases and J 5 bases, leaving 13 bases between the germline ends. The CDR3 sequence: CASRISAVETQYF. The CDR3, as DNA: TGTGCCAGCAGAATATCGGCAGTTGAGACCCAGTACTTC. Based on the CDR3 plus reference TRBV2 and TRBJ2-5, the full variable domain is EPEVTQTPSHQVTQMGQEVILRCVPISNHLYFYWYRQILGQKVEFLVSFYNNEISEKSEIFDDQFSVERPDGSNFTLKIRSTKLEDSAMYFCASRISAVETQYFGPGTRLLVL.

This clonotype was detected many times. The chain combines TRBV12-3 or TRBV12-4 with TRBJ1-4, with D uncertain. The CDR3 is 13 amino acids. Trimming shortened V by 2 bases and J by 8 bases, and 9 bases separated the two germline ends. The DNA of the CDR3 is TGTGCCAGCAGTTTACTGGACGGGGAAAAACTGTTTTTT. This encodes CASSLLDGEKLFF.